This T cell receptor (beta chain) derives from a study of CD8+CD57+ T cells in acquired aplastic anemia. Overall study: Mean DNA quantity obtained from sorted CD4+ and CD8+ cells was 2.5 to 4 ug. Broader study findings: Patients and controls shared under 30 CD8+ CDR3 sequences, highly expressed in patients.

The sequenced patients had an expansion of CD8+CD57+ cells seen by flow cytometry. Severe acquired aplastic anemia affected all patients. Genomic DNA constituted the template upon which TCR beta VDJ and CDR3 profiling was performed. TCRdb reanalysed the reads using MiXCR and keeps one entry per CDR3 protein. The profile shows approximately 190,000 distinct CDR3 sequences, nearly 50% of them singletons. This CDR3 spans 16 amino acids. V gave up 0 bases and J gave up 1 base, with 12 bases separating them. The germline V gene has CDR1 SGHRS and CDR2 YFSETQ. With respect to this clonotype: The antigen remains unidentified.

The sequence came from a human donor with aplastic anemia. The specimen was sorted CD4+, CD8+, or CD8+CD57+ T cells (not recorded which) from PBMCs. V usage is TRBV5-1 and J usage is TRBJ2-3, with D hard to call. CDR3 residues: CASSLGTLGGTDTQYF. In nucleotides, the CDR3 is TGCGCCAGCAGCTTGGGTACCTTGGGTGGCACAGATACGCAGTATTTT.